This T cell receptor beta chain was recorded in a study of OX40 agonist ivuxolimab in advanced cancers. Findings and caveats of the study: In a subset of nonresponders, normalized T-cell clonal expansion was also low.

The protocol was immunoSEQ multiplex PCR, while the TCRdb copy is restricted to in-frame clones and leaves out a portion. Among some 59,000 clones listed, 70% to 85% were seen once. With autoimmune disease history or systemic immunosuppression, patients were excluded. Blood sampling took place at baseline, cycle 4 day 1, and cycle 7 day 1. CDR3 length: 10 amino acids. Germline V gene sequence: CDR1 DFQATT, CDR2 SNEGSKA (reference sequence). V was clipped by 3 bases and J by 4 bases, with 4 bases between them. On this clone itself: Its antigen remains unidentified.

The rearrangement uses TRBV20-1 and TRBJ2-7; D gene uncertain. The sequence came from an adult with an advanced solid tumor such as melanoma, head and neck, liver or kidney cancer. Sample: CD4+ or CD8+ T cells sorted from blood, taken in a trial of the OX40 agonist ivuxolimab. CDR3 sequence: CSARGYEQYF. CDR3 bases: TGCAGTGCTAGGGGATACGAGCAGTACTTC.